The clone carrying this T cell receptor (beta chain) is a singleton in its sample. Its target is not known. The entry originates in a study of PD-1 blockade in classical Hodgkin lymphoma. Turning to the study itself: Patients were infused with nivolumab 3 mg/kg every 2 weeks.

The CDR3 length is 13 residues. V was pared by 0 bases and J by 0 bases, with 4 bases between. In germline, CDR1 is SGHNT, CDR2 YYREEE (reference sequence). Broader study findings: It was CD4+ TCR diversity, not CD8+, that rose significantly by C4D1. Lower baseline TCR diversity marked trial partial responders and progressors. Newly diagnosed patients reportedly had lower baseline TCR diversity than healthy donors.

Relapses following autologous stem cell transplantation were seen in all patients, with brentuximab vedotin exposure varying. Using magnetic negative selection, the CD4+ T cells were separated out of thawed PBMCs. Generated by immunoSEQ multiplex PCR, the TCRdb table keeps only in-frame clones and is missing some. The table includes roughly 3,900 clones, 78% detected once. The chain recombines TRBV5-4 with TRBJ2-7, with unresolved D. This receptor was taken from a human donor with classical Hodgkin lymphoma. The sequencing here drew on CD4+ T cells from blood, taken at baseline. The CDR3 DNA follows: TGTGCCAGCAGCTTGGGCAACTCCTACGAGCAGTACTTC. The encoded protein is CASSLGNSYEQYF.